This TCR beta chain was obtained from a study of blood T cells in healthy people across ages. General study results and limits: A strong correlation between TCR beta diversity and naive T cell percentage was seen.

The authors ran a second PCR of about 6 to 12 cycles using a sample-barcoded 5' primer and a J-beta primer mix. MiXCR, run by TCRdb on the 5' RACE reads, gives a single entry per CDR3 protein. Of about 810,000 distinct CDR3 sequences in the sample, 35% to 40% are singletons; the top ten hold roughly 13%. The CDR3 is 13 amino acids. Germline V gene data show CDR1 as MNHEY and CDR2 as SVGAGI. The V gene lost 7 bases and the J gene lost 8 bases, with 17 bases spanning the gap. Note on this clonotype: Its cognate antigen is unknown.

This chain connects TRBV6-5 to TRBJ1-2; weak D call: TRBD1 (5 bases). The sample comprised blood. The receptor was derived from a man between 18 and 35 years old in good health. CDR3 sequence (DNA): TGTGCCAGCAAGGGGCAGAGGGCAGGAGGCTACACCTTC. The encoded protein is CASKGQRAGGYTF.